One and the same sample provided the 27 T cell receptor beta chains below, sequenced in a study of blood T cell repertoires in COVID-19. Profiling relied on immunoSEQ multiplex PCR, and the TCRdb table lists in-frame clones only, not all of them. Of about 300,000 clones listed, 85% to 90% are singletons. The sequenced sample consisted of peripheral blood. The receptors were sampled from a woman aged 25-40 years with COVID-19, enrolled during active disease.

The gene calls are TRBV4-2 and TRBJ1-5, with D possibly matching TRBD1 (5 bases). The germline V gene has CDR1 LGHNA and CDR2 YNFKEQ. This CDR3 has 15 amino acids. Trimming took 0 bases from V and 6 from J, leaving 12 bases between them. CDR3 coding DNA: TGTGCCAGCAGCCAAGACAGGAGGGGACCTCAGCCCCAGCATTTT. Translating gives CASSQDRRGPQPQHF.

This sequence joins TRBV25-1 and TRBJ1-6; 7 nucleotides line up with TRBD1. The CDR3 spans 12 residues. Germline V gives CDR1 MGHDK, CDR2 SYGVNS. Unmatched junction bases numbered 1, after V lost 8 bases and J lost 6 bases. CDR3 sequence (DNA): TGTGCCAGCCGGGACAGTAATTCACCCCTCCACTTT. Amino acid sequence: CASRDSNSPLHF.

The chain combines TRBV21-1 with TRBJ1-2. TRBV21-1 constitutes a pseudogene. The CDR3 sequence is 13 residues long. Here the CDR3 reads CASSKAGRGGYTF. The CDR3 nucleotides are TGTGCCAGCAGCAAAGCAGGGAGGGGCGGCTACACCTTC.

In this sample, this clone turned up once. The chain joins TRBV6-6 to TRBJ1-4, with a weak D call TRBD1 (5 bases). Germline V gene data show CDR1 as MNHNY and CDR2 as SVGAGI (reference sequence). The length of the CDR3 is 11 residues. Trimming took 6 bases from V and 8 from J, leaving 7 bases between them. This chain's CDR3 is CASSRQEKLFF. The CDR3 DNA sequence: TGTGCCAGCAGCCGACAGGAAAAACTGTTTTTT.

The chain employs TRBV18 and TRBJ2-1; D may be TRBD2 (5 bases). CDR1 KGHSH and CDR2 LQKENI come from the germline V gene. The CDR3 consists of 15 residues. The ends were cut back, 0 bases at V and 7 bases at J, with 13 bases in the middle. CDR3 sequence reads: CASSPPASRGNEQFF. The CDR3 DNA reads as TGTGCCAGCTCACCACCTGCGAGCCGCGGGAATGAGCAGTTCTTC.

The CDR3 here is CASSEPGGSYNEQFF. CDR3 sequence (DNA): TGCGCCAGCAGTGAACCCGGGGGCTCCTACAATGAGCAGTTCTTC. This chain connects TRBV10-1 to TRBJ2-1; D possibly corresponds to TRBD2 (6 bases). V shed 3 bases and J shed 0 bases, with 9 bases lying between them. The CDR3 totals 15 residues. Germline-derived CDR1 and CDR2 are WNHNN and SYGVQD (reference sequence).

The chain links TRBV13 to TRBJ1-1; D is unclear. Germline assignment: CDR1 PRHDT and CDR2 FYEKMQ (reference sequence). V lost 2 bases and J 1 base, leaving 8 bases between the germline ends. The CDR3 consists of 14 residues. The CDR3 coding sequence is TGTGCCAGCAGCTTATCCGGGAGGAACACTGAAGCTTTCTTT. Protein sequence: CASSLSGRNTEAFF. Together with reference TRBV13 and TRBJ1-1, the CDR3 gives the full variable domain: AAGVIQSPRHLIKEKRETATLKCYPIPRHDTVYWYQQGPGQDPQFLISFYEKMQSDKGSIPDRFSAQQFSDYHSELNMSSLELGDSALYFCASSLSGRNTEAFFGQGTRLTVV.

CDR3 coding DNA: TGTGCCAGCAGCTTGAGGGACAGGGGGCGCGAGCAGTACTTC. It is translated as CASSLRDRGREQYF. The V gene is TRBV5-6, the J gene TRBJ2-7, with 12 bases that match TRBD1. Looked up from germline, CDR1 is SGHDT and CDR2 is YYEEEE. There are 14 residues in the CDR3. After removal of 1 base from V and 6 bases from J, the junction contained 2 bases not matched to a gene.

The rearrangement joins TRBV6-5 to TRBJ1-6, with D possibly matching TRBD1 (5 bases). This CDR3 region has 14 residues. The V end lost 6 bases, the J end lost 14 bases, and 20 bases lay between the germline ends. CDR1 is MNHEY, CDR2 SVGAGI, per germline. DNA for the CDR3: TGTGCCAGCAGCCTACAGGCTCCCCCGACATCCCTCCACTTT. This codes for CASSLQAPPTSLHF.

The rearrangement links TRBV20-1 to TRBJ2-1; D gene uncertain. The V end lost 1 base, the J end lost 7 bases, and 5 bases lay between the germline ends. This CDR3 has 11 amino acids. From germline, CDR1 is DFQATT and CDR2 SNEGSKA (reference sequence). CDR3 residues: CSARAPNEQFF. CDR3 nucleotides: TGCAGTGCTAGAGCCCCTAATGAGCAGTTCTTC.

As DNA, the CDR3 is TGTGCCATCAGCGAGGGGGGGAGCACAGATACGCAGTATTTT. Its translation: CAISEGGSTDTQYF. The gene calls are TRBV10-3 and TRBJ2-3; D is possibly TRBD2 (7 bases). CDR3 length: 14 residues. The germline V gene encodes CDR1 ENHRY and CDR2 SYGVKD. The V gene lost 6 bases and the J gene lost 0 bases, with 10 bases spanning the gap.

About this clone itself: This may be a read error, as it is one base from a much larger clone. The CDR3 DNA is TGTGCCAGCAGCTTCGGGACTAGCGGGGGCAATGAGCAGTTCTTC. Its protein product is CASSFGTSGGNEQFF. The rearrangement links TRBV9 to TRBJ2-1; TRBD2 matches 14 bases. Losses at the gene ends were 4 bases for V and 6 bases for J; bases not matched to a gene: 3. The germline CDR1 and CDR2 sequences are SGDLS and YYNGEE. The CDR3 spans 15 residues.

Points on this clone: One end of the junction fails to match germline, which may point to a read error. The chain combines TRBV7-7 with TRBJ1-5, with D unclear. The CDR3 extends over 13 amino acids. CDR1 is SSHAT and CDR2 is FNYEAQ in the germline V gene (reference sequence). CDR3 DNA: TGTGCTAGCAGCTTAGACTTGTATCAGCCCCAGCATTTT. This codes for CASSLDLYQPQHF.

CDR3 region: CASSPIYRLSSYNEQFF. The CDR3 nucleotides are TGTGCCAGCAGCCCAATCTACAGGCTTAGCTCCTACAATGAGCAGTTCTTC. The chain links TRBV7-9 to TRBJ2-1; a weak D match, TRBD1 (5 bases). Between the trimmed V and J ends, which lost 5 bases and 0 bases, there was a span of 17 bases. The length of the CDR3 is 17 residues. Per germline, CDR1 SEHNR and CDR2 FQNEAQ (reference sequence).

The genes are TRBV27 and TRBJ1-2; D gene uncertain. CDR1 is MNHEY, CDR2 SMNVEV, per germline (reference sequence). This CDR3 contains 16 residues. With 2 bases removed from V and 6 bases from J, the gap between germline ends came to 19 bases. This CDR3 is CASSLRTMTALHGYTF. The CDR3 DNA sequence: TGTGCCAGCAGTTTACGGACTATGACGGCTCTCCATGGCTACACCTTC.

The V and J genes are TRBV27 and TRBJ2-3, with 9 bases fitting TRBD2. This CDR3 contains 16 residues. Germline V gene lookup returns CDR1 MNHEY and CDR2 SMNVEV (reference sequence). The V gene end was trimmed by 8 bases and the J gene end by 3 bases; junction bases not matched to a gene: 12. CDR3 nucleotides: TGTGCCAGCCGTGGGATGGCGGGGGGGCCGACAGATACGCAGTATTTT. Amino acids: CASRGMAGGPTDTQYF.

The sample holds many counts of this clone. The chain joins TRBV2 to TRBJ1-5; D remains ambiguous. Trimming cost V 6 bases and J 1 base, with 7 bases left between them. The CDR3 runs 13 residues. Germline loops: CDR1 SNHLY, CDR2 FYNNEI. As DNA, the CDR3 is TGTGCCAGCAGCGGGGAAAGCAATCAGCCCCAGCATTTT. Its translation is CASSGESNQPQHF. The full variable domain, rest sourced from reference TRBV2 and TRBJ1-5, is EPEVTQTPSHQVTQMGQEVILRCVPISNHLYFYWYRQILGQKVEFLVSFYNNEISEKSEIFDDQFSVERPDGSNFTLKIRSTKLEDSAMYFCASSGESNQPQHFGDGTRLSIL.

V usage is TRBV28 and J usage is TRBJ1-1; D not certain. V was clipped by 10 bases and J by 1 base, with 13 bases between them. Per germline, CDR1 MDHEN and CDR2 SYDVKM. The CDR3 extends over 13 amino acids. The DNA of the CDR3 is TGTGCCACCGGTGACTATAGGAACACTGAAGCTTTCTTT. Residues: CATGDYRNTEAFF.

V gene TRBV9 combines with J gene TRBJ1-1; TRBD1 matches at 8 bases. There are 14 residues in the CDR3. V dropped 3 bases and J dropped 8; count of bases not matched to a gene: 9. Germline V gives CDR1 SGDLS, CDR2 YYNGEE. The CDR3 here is CASSATPGGEEAFF. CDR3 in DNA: TGTGCCAGCAGCGCCACTCCAGGGGGCGAGGAAGCTTTCTTT. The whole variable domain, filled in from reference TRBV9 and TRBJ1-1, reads DSGVTQTPKHLITATGQRVTLRCSPRSGDLSVYWYQQSLDQGLQFLIQYYNGEERAKGNILERFSAQQFPDLHSELNLSSLELGDSALYFCASSATPGGEEAFFGQGTRLTVV.

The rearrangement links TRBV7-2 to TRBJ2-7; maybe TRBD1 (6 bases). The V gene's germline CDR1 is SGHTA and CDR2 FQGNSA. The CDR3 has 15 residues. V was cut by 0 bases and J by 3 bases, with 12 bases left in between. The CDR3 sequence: CASSLAGQSHYEQYV. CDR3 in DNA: TGTGCCAGCAGCTTAGCCGGACAGTCGCACTACGAGCAGTACGTC.

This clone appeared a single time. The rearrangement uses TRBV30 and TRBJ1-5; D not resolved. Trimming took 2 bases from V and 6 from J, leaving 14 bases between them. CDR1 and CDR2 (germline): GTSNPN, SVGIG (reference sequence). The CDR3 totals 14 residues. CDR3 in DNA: TGTGCCTGGAGTCTCTCCCGGGGTGGTCAGCCCCAGCATTTT. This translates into CAWSLSRGGQPQHF.

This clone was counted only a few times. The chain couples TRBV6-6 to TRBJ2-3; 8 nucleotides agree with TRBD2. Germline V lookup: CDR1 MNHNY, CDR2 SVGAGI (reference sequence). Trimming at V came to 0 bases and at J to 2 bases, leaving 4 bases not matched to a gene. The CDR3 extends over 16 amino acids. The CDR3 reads CASSYSRGDHTDTQYF. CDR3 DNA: TGTGCCAGCAGTTACTCGCGGGGGGACCACACAGATACGCAGTATTTT.

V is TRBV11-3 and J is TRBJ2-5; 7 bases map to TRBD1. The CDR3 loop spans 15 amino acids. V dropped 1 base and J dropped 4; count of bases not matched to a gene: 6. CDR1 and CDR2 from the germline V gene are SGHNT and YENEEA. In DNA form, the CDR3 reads TGTGCCAGCAGCTTAGGAACAGGGGACGCAGAGACCCAGTACTTC. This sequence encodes CASSLGTGDAETQYF.

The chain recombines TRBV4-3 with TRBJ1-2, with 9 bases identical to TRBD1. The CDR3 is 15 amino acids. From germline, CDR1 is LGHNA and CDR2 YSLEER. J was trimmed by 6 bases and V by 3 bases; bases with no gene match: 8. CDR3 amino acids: CASSHADRGVDGYTF. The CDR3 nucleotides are TGCGCCAGCAGCCACGCCGACAGGGGGGTAGATGGCTACACCTTC.

CDR3 in amino acids: CASSTGQNTGELFF. In nucleotides, the CDR3 is TGTGCCAGCAGTACGGGACAGAACACCGGGGAGCTGTTTTTT. J is TRBJ2-2 and V is TRBV27; perhaps TRBD1 as D (6 bases). Germline CDR1 and CDR2: MNHEY and SMNVEV (reference sequence). The CDR3 loop spans 14 amino acids. The germline V and J ends were trimmed by 5 bases and 1 base, with 8 bases remaining between them.

The CDR3 protein is CASSLADTEAFF. The CDR3 region has the DNA TGTGCCAGCAGCTTGGCCGACACTGAAGCTTTCTTT. The chain employs TRBV5-4 and TRBJ1-1; D gene uncertain. CDR3 length: 12 residues. Germline loops: CDR1 SGHNT, CDR2 YYREEE (reference sequence). The V gene lost 0 bases and the J gene lost 3 bases, with 3 bases spanning the gap. The full variable domain, rest sourced from reference TRBV5-4 and TRBJ1-1, is ETGVTQSPTHLIKTRGQQVTLRCSSQSGHNTVSWYQQALGQGPQFIFQYYREEENGRGNFPPRFSGLQFPNYSSELNVNALELDDSALYLCASSLADTEAFFGQGTRLTVV.

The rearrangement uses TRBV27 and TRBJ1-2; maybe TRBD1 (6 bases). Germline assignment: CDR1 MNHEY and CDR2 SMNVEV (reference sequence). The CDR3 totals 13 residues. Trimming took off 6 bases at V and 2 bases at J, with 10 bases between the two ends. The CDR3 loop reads CASRRDTNYGYTF. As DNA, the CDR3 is TGTGCCAGCAGACGGGACACCAACTATGGCTACACCTTC.